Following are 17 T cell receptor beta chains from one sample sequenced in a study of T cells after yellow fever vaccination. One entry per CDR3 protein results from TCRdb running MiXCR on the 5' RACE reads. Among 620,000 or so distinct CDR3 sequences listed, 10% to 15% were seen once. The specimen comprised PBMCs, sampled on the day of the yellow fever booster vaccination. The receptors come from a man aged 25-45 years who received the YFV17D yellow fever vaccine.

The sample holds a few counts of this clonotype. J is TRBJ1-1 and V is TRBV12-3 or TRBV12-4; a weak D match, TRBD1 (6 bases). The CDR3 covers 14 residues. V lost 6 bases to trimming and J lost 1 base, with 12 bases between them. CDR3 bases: TGTGCCAGCAGCCCGGGACACAAGAACACTGAAGCTTTCTTT. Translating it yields CASSPGHKNTEAFF.

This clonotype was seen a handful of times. The CDR3 DNA reads as TGCGCCAGCAGCCAATCCGGGGGTAGAAGGGAGACCCAGTACTTC. It codes for CASSQSGGRRETQYF. V gene TRBV4-3 combines with J gene TRBJ2-5; D might be TRBD2 (6 bases). CDR1 and CDR2 from the germline V gene are LGHNA and YSLEER. Trimming took off 2 bases at V and 5 bases at J, with 15 bases between the two ends. The CDR3 is 15 amino acids.

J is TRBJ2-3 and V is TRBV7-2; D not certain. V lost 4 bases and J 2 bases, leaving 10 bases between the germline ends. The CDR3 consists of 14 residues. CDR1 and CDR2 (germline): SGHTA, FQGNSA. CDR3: CASSSPHPTDTQYF. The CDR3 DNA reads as TGTGCCAGCAGCTCCCCACACCCCACAGATACGCAGTATTTT.

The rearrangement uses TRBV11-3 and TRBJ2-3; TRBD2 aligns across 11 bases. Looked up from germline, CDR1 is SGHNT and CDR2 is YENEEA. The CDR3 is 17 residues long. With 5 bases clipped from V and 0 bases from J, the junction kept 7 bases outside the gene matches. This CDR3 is CASSQRTSGPSTDTQYF. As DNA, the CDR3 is TGTGCCAGCAGCCAACGGACTAGCGGGCCAAGCACAGATACGCAGTATTTT.

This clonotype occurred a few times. CDR3 coding DNA: TGTGCCAGCAGCCAAGTAGAAAGCGAGCAGTACTTC. Protein product: CASSQVESEQYF. The chain joins TRBV3-1 to TRBJ2-7; D gene uncertain. The CDR3 has 12 amino acids. In germline, CDR1 is LGHDT, CDR2 YNNKEL (reference sequence). V shed 1 base and J shed 6 bases, with 7 bases lying between them.

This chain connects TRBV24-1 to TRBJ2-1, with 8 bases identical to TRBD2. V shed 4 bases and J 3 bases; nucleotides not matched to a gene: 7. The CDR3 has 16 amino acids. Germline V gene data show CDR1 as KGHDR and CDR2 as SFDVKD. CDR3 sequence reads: CATSDAGTRSYNEQFF. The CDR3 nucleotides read TGTGCCACCAGTGACGCCGGGACTAGAAGCTACAATGAGCAGTTCTTC.

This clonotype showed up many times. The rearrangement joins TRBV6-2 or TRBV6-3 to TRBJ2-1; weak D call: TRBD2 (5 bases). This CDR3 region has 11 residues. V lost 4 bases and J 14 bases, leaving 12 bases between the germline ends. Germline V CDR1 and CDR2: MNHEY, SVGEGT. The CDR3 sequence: CASSFPGWKFF. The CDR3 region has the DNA TGTGCCAGCAGTTTCCCGGGATGGAAGTTCTTC.

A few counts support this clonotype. CDR3 nucleotides: TGTGCCAGCAGTTTTGCAGGGAATAATGAAAAACTGTTTTTT. Amino acid sequence: CASSFAGNNEKLFF. The chain combines TRBV12-3 or TRBV12-4 with TRBJ1-4; tentative D call: TRBD1 (5 bases). V was cut by 3 bases and J by 4 bases, with 9 bases left in between. The CDR3 runs 14 residues.

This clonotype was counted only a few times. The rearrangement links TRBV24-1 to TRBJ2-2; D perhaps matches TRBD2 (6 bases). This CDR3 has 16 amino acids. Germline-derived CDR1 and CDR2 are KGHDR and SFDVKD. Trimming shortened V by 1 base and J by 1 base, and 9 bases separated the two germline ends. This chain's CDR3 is CATSDLSRGNTGELFF. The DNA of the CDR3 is TGTGCCACCAGTGATTTATCGCGGGGGAACACCGGGGAGCTGTTTTTT.

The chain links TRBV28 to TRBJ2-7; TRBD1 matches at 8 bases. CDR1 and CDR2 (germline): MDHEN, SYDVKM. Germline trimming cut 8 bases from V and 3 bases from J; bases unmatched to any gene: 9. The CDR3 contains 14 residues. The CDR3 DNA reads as TGTGCCAGCTCATTGGGACAGGATTTCTACGAGCAGTACTTC. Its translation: CASSLGQDFYEQYF.

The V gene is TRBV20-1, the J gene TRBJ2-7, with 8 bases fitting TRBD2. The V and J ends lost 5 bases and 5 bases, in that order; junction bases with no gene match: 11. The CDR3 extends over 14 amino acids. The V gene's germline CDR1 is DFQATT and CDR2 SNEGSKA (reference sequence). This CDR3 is CSAGAGAGGDEQYF. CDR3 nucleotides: TGCAGTGCTGGAGCGGGAGCGGGCGGCGACGAGCAGTACTTC.

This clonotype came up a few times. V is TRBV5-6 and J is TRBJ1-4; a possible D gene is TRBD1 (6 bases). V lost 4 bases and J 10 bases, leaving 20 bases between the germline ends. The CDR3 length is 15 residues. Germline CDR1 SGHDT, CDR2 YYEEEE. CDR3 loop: CASSLLAGHPVKLFF. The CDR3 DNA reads TGTGCCAGCAGCCTATTAGCGGGACACCCCGTAAAACTGTTTTTT.

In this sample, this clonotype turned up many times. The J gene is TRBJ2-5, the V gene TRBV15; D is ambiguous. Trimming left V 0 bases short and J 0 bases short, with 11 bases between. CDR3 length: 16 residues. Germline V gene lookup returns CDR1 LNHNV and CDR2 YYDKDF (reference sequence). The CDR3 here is CATSREATSYQETQYF. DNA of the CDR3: TGTGCCACCAGCAGAGAGGCGACATCGTACCAAGAGACCCAGTACTTC.

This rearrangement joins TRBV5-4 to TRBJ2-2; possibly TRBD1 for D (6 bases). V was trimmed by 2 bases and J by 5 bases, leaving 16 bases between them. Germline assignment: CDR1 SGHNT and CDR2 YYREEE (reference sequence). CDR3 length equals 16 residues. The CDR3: CASSFRLQGRTGELFF. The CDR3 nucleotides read TGTGCCAGCAGCTTCCGGCTACAGGGTCGGACCGGGGAGCTGTTTTTT.

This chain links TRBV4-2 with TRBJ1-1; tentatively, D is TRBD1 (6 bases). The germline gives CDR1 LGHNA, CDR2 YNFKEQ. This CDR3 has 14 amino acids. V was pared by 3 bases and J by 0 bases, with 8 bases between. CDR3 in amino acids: CASSQRDMNTEAFF. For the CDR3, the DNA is TGTGCCAGCAGCCAGCGGGACATGAACACTGAAGCTTTCTTT.

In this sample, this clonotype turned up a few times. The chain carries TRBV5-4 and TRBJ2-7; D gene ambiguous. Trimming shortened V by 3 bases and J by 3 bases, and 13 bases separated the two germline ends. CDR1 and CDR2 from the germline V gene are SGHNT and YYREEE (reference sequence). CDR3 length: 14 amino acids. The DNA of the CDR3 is TGTGCCAGCAGCTCCGTCGGAGAAGTCTACGAGCAGTACTTC. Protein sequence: CASSSVGEVYEQYF.

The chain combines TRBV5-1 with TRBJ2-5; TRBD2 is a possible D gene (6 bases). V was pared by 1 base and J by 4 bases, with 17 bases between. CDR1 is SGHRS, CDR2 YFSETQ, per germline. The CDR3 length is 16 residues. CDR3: CASSLWGDSIGETQYF. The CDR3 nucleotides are TGCGCCAGCAGCTTGTGGGGGGATAGTATCGGAGAGACCCAGTACTTC.